These T cell receptor beta chains were read from a single sample in a study of CD8+ T cells in alopecia areata. Sequenced by immunoSEQ multiplex PCR; TCRdb stores in-frame clones only, minus some. The sample lists 200,000 or so clones; roughly 64% were seen once. Material: CD4+ T cells sorted from blood, obtained at week 24, from a patient treated with tofacitinib. The receptors were sampled from a human donor with alopecia areata. Each CDR3 is given with its conserved first and last residue. Clone size is given for some rows only: seen once, a few or many times, or a class if the clone is expanded.

J: TRBJ2-1
size: -
V: TRBV7-2
CDR3: CASSWVAGGPTNEQFF

J: TRBJ2-2
size: few
V: TRBV19
CDR3: CASSIRTSGRSGELFF

J: TRBJ1-2
size: few
V: TRBV4-1
CDR3: CASRPTRPGTGGGYTF

J: TRBJ1-5
size: -
V: TRBV29-1
CDR3: CSVALGANQPQHF

J: TRBJ2-4
size: -
V: TRBV5-4
CDR3: CASSLPGTGSKNIQYF

J: TRBJ2-7
size: few
V: TRBV10-3
CDR3: CAISGGELRAYEQYF

J: TRBJ2-5
size: -
V: TRBV7-2
CDR3: CASSKTGGGETQYF

J: TRBJ1-2
size: few
V: TRBV5-1
CDR3: CASSLGATGYTF

J: TRBJ1-1
size: -
V: TRBV5-4
CDR3: CASSDRVSEAFF

J: TRBJ2-7
size: -
V: TRBV7-2
CDR3: CASSVSSTGGYEQYF

J: TRBJ2-2
size: few
V: TRBV7-7
CDR3: CASSAGREGELFF

J: TRBJ1-2
size: -
V: TRBV9
CDR3: CASSVGRLGSANYGYTF

J: TRBJ2-1
size: -
V: TRBV19
CDR3: CASSIRSEQFF

J: TRBJ2-3
size: -
V: TRBV5-1
CDR3: CASSLDGAGTDTQYF

J: TRBJ2-1
size: -
V: TRBV14
CDR3: CASSLLSGTSGRPSYNEQFF

J: TRBJ1-4
size: once
V: TRBV30
CDR3: CAWSVQGDEKLFF

J: TRBJ2-1
size: -
V: TRBV5-4
CDR3: CASSSGLAGFTYNEQFF

J: TRBJ1-2
size: few
V: TRBV30
CDR3: CAWSRQGFGYTF

J: TRBJ2-5
size: -
V: TRBV9
CDR3: CASSLGLAGVEETQYF

J: TRBJ2-1
size: -
V: TRBV7-3
CDR3: CASSLGRRGRHNEQFF

J: TRBJ2-1
size: -
V: TRBV2
CDR3: CASTAGNEQFF

J: TRBJ1-4
size: -
V: TRBV30
CDR3: CAWSPPDRRNEKLFF

J: TRBJ2-3
size: -
V: TRBV2
CDR3: CASSVDSGSTDTQYF

J: TRBJ2-2
size: -
V: TRBV29-1
CDR3: CSVGDRQGPGELFF

J: TRBJ2-3
size: once
V: TRBV5-1
CDR3: CASSLAGSTDTQYF

J: TRBJ2-5
size: -
V: TRBV5-1
CDR3: CASSLTSGGNQETQYF

J: TRBJ2-1
size: -
V: TRBV4-3
CDR3: CASSQGLAGSYNEQFF

J: TRBJ2-5
size: -
V: TRBV4-1
CDR3: CASSQTGLADQETQYF

J: TRBJ2-5
size: -
V: TRBV5-4
CDR3: CASSLQGELVETQYF

J: TRBJ2-1
size: -
V: TRBV7-3
CDR3: CASSLSPSYNEQFF

J: TRBJ1-5
size: few
V: TRBV4-2
CDR3: CASSQGTGYQPQHF

J: TRBJ1-1
size: -
V: TRBV29-1
CDR3: CSVAVADTEAFF

J: TRBJ1-1
size: -
V: TRBV10-3
CDR3: CAIRQGAGDTEAFF

J: TRBJ2-2
size: -
V: TRBV6-5
CDR3: CASSFGGSDTGELFF

J: TRBJ1-5
size: few
V: TRBV5-6
CDR3: CASSLQGGQGASNQPQHF

J: TRBJ2-7
size: -
V: TRBV27
CDR3: CASSPIAGASYEQYF

J: TRBJ2-1
size: -
V: TRBV6-5
CDR3: CASSMIDEQFF

J: TRBJ2-1
size: -
V: TRBV2
CDR3: CASRSYNEQFF

J: TRBJ2-5
size: -
V: TRBV28
CDR3: CASKPGQRGRQYF

J: TRBJ2-2
size: many
V: TRBV11-2
CDR3: CASSYTSNTGELFF

J: TRBJ2-1
size: -
V: TRBV23-1
CDR3: CASSQTRLDPLDEQFF

J: TRBJ2-3
size: few
V: TRBV5-1
CDR3: CASRSTDTQYF

J: TRBJ2-5
size: -
V: TRBV29-1
CDR3: CSVRLTKETQYF

J: TRBJ1-1
size: -
V: TRBV6-1
CDR3: CASRRQLGTEAFF

J: TRBJ2-7
size: -
V: TRBV5-1
CDR3: CASSSGLNYEQYF

J: TRBJ2-6
size: -
V: TRBV5-1
CDR3: CASSQTSSGANVLTF

J: TRBJ2-3
size: -
V: TRBV2
CDR3: CASMRESTDTQYF

J: TRBJ2-2
size: many
V: TRBV7-3
CDR3: CASSTDRTGELFF

J: TRBJ1-2
size: -
V: TRBV15
CDR3: CATSRGVTADYGYTF

J: TRBJ2-7
size: few
V: TRBV29-1
CDR3: CSVVTSGASYEQYF

J: TRBJ2-1
size: once
V: TRBV19
CDR3: CASSMTGTVKYNEQFF

J: TRBJ1-3
size: few
V: TRBV7-2
CDR3: CASSFPRNTIYF

J: TRBJ2-5
size: -
V: TRBV28
CDR3: CASSLPQSQETQYF

J: TRBJ2-3
size: -
V: TRBV7-2
CDR3: CASRPLAGGSDTQYF

J: TRBJ2-1
size: -
V: TRBV5-6
CDR3: CASSLPGDSYNEQFF

J: TRBJ2-1
size: -
V: TRBV6-5
CDR3: CASSYSASITNRQFF

J: TRBJ1-2
size: -
V: TRBV5-1
CDR3: CASSLGQGSNYGYTF